This T cell receptor beta chain was profiled in a study of CDR3 diversity in severe acne. TCRdb passed the PCR reads through MiXCR, listing each CDR3 protein once. The table lists around 91,000 distinct CDR3 sequences, around 50% of them singletons. The specimen sequenced was blood. The source of this sequence is a male donor in good health, without acne.

The CDR3 protein is CASSFGGQGETQYF. CDR3 DNA: TGTGCCAGCAGCTTCGGCGGACAGGGTGAGACCCAGTACTTC. V is TRBV11-1 and J is TRBJ2-5, with 8 bases fitting TRBD1. The length of the CDR3 is 14 residues. V shed 3 bases, J shed 5 bases, and the junction held 5 bases outside the gene matches. The germline gives CDR1 SGHAT, CDR2 FQDESV (reference sequence). The variable domain in full, completed from reference TRBV11-1 and TRBJ2-5, reads EAEVAQSPRYKITEKSQAVAFWCDPISGHATLYWYRQILGQGPELLVQFQDESVVDDSQLPKDRFSAERLKGVDSTLKIQPAELGDSAMYLCASSFGGQGETQYFGPGTRLLVL.